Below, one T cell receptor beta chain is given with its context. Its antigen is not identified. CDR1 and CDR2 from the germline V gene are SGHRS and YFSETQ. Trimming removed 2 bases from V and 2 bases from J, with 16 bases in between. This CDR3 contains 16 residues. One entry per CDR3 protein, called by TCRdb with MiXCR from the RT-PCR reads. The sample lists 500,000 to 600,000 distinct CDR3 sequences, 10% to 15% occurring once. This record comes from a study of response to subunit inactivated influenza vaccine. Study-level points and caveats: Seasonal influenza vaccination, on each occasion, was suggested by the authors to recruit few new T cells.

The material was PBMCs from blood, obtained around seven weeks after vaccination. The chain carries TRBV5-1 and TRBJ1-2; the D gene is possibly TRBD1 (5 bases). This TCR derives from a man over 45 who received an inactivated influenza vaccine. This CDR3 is CASSLTGTAKNYGYTF. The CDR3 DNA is TGCGCCAGCAGCTTAACCGGGACCGCGAAGAACTATGGCTACACCTTC.